These 7 T cell receptor beta chains came from one sample sequenced in a study of blood T cell repertoires in COVID-19. TCRdb's table, derived via immunoSEQ multiplex PCR, lists solely in-frame clones and lacks some. The table lists 150,000 to 180,000 clones, about 79% of them singletons. The sequenced material came from peripheral blood. The receptors originated from an older woman with acute or convalescent COVID-19.

The V and J genes are TRBV7-9 and TRBJ2-2; 11 positions agree with TRBD2. The CDR3 runs to 15 residues. The V gene's germline CDR1 is SEHNR and CDR2 FQNEAQ (reference sequence). Trimming removed 4 bases from V and 7 bases from J; junction bases left unmatched: 5. The CDR3 loop reads CASSSRLAGHGELFF. The CDR3 DNA is TGTGCCAGCAGCTCCCGACTAGCGGGGCACGGGGAGCTGTTTTTT.

V usage is TRBV6-5 and J usage is TRBJ1-1, with 9 bases fitting TRBD1. This CDR3 is 15 amino acids long. V trimming: 2 bases; J trimming: 5 bases; junction bases outside the gene matches: 6. CDR1 MNHEY and CDR2 SVGAGI come from the germline V gene. CDR3 DNA sequence: TGTGCCAGCAGTTACACTGGACAGGGGAGGACTGAAGCTTTCTTT. It codes for CASSYTGQGRTEAFF.

This sequence joins TRBV5-6 and TRBJ1-4; 11 bases fit TRBD1. The J segment lost 8 bases and the V segment lost 0 bases, leaving 9 bases of the junction unmatched. Germline V gives CDR1 SGHDT, CDR2 YYEEEE. The CDR3 spans 17 residues. CDR3 DNA sequence: TGTGCCAGCAGCTTGGAAGGGGACAGGGGGTTAAGAGAAAAACTGTTTTTT. Translation gives CASSLEGDRGLREKLFF.

The chain uses TRBV14 and TRBJ1-1; TRBD1 is a possible D gene (6 bases). Germline loops: CDR1 SGHDN, CDR2 FVKESK. The CDR3 has 13 residues. Between the trimmed V and J ends, which lost 7 bases and 1 base, there was a span of 10 bases. Here the CDR3 DNA reads TGTGCCAGCACGGTACAGGGGAACACTGAAGCTTTCTTT. Translating it yields CASTVQGNTEAFF. Full variable domain (rest looked up from reference TRBV14 and TRBJ1-1): EAGVTQFPSHSVIEKGQTVTLRCDPISGHDNLYWYRRVMGKEIKFLLHFVKESKQDESGMPNNRFLAERTGGTYSTLKVQPAELEDSGVYFCASTVQGNTEAFFGQGTRLTVV.

The rearrangement uses TRBV5-1 and TRBJ1-1; possibly TRBD1 for D (6 bases). V lost 4 bases and J lost 6, with 16 bases in between. The germline V gene encodes CDR1 SGHRS and CDR2 YFSETQ. There are 14 residues in the CDR3. CDR3 loop: CASSIQGSKAEAFF. The CDR3 DNA is TGCGCCAGCAGCATACAGGGTAGTAAAGCTGAAGCTTTCTTT.

The V gene is TRBV15, the J gene TRBJ1-1; tentatively, D is TRBD1 (5 bases). The germline V gene encodes CDR1 LNHNV and CDR2 YYDKDF (reference sequence). V lost 4 bases and J lost 0, with 12 bases in between. CDR3 length equals 15 residues. The CDR3 DNA reads TGTGCCACCAGCATTCGTCAGGGAATGAACACTGAAGCTTTCTTT. Protein sequence: CATSIRQGMNTEAFF.

The chain uses TRBV4-2 and TRBJ1-1; TRBD1 matches 8 bases. Germline V gene lookup returns CDR1 LGHNA and CDR2 YNFKEQ. The V segment lost 4 bases and the J segment 3 bases; nucleotides outside the gene matches: 1. This CDR3 is 13 amino acids long. CDR3 in DNA: TGTGCCAGCAGCCCGGGACAGGACACTGAAGCTTTCTTT. Translation gives CASSPGQDTEAFF.